These T cell receptor beta chains were read from a single sample in a study of shared T cell receptors in the human thymus. Assay used: immunoSEQ multiplex PCR; TCRdb lists only in-frame clones, some missing. The data hold about 400,000 clones, with about 95% observed a single time. Sequenced material: thymocytes. These receptors all stem from a human donor. Each CDR3 is given with its conserved first and last residue. Each record gives: clone size, J gene, D gene, V gene, CDR3 protein, CDR3 DNA. A D gene is named only where the DNA matches it firmly. For some rows the clone size is stated as once, few or many, or as a class when expanded; others skip it.

>.|TRBJ1-5|.|TRBV4-2
CASSQEDTIGQPQHF
TGTGCCAGCAGCCAAGAAGATACTATAGGTCAGCCCCAGCATTTT
>.|TRBJ2-7|.|TRBV28
CASNDSDGPSYEQYF
TGTGCCAGTAATGATTCCGATGGGCCTTCCTACGAGCAGTACTTC
>.|TRBJ1-2|.|TRBV28
CASSFGSTGPRYGYTF
TGTGCCAGCAGTTTTGGGTCGACAGGTCCGCGTTATGGCTACACCTTC
>.|TRBJ2-3|.|TRBV30
CAWSVNLPQYF
TGTGCCTGGAGTGTGAACCTTCCGCAGTATTTT
>once|TRBJ2-1|TRBD2|TRBV19
CASSPTSGRLNEQFF
TGTGCCAGTAGCCCGACTAGCGGGAGATTAAATGAGCAGTTCTTC
>.|TRBJ2-2|.|TRBV30
CAWETGEGRGTGELFF
TGTGCCTGGGAAACAGGGGAGGGACGGGGCACCGGGGAGCTGTTTTTT
>few|TRBJ1-3|TRBD1|TRBV19
CASRSLPGGISGNTIYF
TGTGCCAGTAGATCCCTCCCAGGGGGCATCTCTGGAAACACCATATATTTT
>few|TRBJ2-1|.|TRBV19
CASSRLTPWMANEQFF
TGTGCCAGTAGTCGACTAACCCCTTGGATGGCCAATGAGCAGTTCTTC
>once|TRBJ2-2|.|TRBV6-1
CASSEERPSVTGELFF
TGTGCCAGCAGTGAAGAAAGACCCTCCGTAACCGGGGAGCTGTTTTTT
>.|TRBJ2-7|.|TRBV28
CASSPTRGRSRREQYF
TGTGCCAGCAGTCCCACCCGGGGGCGGTCGAGACGGGAGCAGTACTTC
>.|TRBJ2-7|TRBD1|TRBV7-2
CASSPDRDPLRAEGEQYF
TGTGCCAGCAGCCCTGACAGGGACCCTCTCAGGGCTGAGGGGGAGCAGTACTTC
>.|TRBJ1-2|TRBD1|TRBV5-5
CASSSPGQTRGYTF
TGTGCCAGCAGCTCACCGGGACAGACACGTGGCTACACCTTC
>.|TRBJ2-5|.|TRBV14
CASSQALRDRQETQYF
TGTGCCAGCAGCCAAGCCCTCAGGGATAGACAAGAGACCCAGTACTTC
>.|TRBJ1-1|.|TRBV6-4
CASRRGYDTEAFF
TGTGCCAGCCGTAGGGGTTACGACACTGAAGCTTTCTTT
>.|TRBJ2-3|.|TRBV29-1
CSVPVARLTDTQYF
TGCAGCGTCCCCGTAGCGCGCCTCACAGATACGCAGTATTTT
>.|TRBJ1-5|TRBD1|TRBV6-5
CASSRTGGNQPQHF
TGTGCCAGCAGCAGGACAGGGGGCAATCAGCCCCAGCATTTT
>.|TRBJ2-1|TRBD2|TRBV6-1
CASSDRRWTSGMVEQFF
TGTGCCAGCAGTGATCGACGTTGGACTAGCGGGATGGTAGAGCAGTTCTTC
>.|TRBJ2-1|TRBD2|TRBV18
CASSHLRLADNEQFF
TGTGCCAGCTCACACTTACGACTAGCGGACAATGAGCAGTTCTTC
>.|TRBJ2-3|TRBD1|TRBV15
CATSRDPDREADTQYF
TGTGCCACCAGCAGAGATCCGGACAGGGAGGCAGATACGCAGTATTTT
>.|TRBJ2-7|TRBD2|TRBV10-2
CASSELRLASYEQYF
TGCGCCAGCAGTGAGTTGAGACTAGCCTCCTACGAGCAGTACTTC
>.|TRBJ1-2|.|TRBV10-1
CASSEGLRYGYTF
TGCGCCAGCAGTGAAGGGTTACGGTATGGCTACACCTTC
>few|TRBJ2-2|TRBD2|TRBV27
CASGLAGVRGTGELFF
TGTGCCAGTGGACTAGCGGGAGTACGCGGCACCGGGGAGCTGTTTTTT
>.|TRBJ1-5|.|TRBV6-1
CASSEATNRDSNQPQHF
TGTGCCAGCAGTGAAGCTACCAACAGGGATAGCAATCAGCCCCAGCATTTT
>.|TRBJ2-7|TRBD2|TRBV14
CASSQGSLFMAASGSWYEQYF
TGTGCCAGCAGCCAAGGTTCTCTGTTTATGGCGGCTAGCGGGAGTTGGTACGAGCAGTACTTC
>.|TRBJ2-7|TRBD2|TRBV27
CASGLGTSGRAGEQYF
TGTGCCAGCGGCCTCGGGACTAGCGGGAGGGCCGGCGAGCAGTACTTC
>.|TRBJ1-3|.|TRBV27
CASSLRPGTVRGNTIYF
TGTGCCAGCAGTTTGCGTCCCGGGACCGTGCGAGGAAACACCATATATTTT
>.|TRBJ1-2|.|TRBV19
CATANTGLYGYTF
TGTGCCACTGCCAACACAGGGCTCTATGGCTACACCTTC
>.|TRBJ2-7|.|TRBV28
CASTTMVVYEQYF
TGTGCCAGCACTACAATGGTGGTCTACGAGCAGTACTTC
>few|TRBJ2-7|TRBD1|TRBV28
CASSLGTGYEQYF
TGTGCCAGCAGTTTAGGGACAGGGTACGAGCAGTACTTC
>.|TRBJ2-7|TRBD2|TRBV5-6
CASSFFEREVSYEQYF
TGTGCCAGCAGCTTCTTTGAGCGGGAGGTCTCCTACGAGCAGTACTTC
>.|TRBJ2-3|.|TRBV27
CASSPSVLLREDTQYF
TGTGCCAGCAGTCCCTCCGTTTTGCTGAGGGAAGATACGCAGTATTTT
>.|TRBJ2-7|.|TRBV7-9
CASSPRGSYEQYF
TGTGCCAGCAGCCCGAGAGGTTCCTACGAGCAGTACTTC
>.|TRBJ1-5|TRBD1|TRBV27
CASSLRRGQGEVDQPQHF
TGTGCCAGCAGTTTACGGCGGGGGCAGGGGGAGGTAGATCAGCCCCAGCATTTT
>.|TRBJ1-2|.|TRBV28
CASSPIGGPGYGYTF
TGTGCCAGCAGTCCAATCGGGGGGCCGGGCTATGGCTACACCTTC
>.|TRBJ2-3|.|TRBV27
CASSPSVYTQYF
TGTGCCAGCAGCCCTAGCGTCTATACGCAGTATTTT
>.|TRBJ2-3|.|TRBV5-4
CASSLARGPDTQYF
TGTGCCAGCAGCTTGGCGCGGGGCCCAGATACGCAGTATTTT
>.|TRBJ1-1|.|TRBV27
CASSLIFGEAFF
TGTGCCAGCAGTTTAATCTTCGGTGAAGCTTTCTTT
>.|TRBJ2-5|.|TRBV4-3
CASSQDRRQQETQYF
TGCGCCAGCAGCCAAGACCGCCGACAGCAAGAGACCCAGTACTTC
>.|TRBJ1-2|.|TRBV4-2
CASSQEYFSREGYTF
TGTGCCAGCAGCCAAGAATATTTCAGCCGGGAGGGCTACACCTTC
>.|TRBJ2-5|.|TRBV5-5
CASSSQIAEQETQYF
TGTGCCAGCAGCTCCCAAATAGCGGAACAAGAGACCCAGTACTTC
>.|TRBJ1-2|TRBD1|TRBV5-5
CASSSLPPDRGIDGYTF
TGTGCCAGCAGTTCACTCCCCCCGGACAGGGGCATCGACGGCTACACCTTC